The clone carrying this T cell receptor (beta chain) was counted a few times. The antigen is undetermined. This specimen comes from a study of identical twins. General study findings and limits: The abundant beta clonotypes from cord blood had fewer insertions, and memory repertoires had none of this.

This CDR3 comprises 15 residues. V was shortened by 3 bases and J by 1 base, with 12 bases between the two germline ends. The germline gives CDR1 SGHVS, CDR2 FQNEAQ. A universal primer binding site was introduced by template switching. The final cDNA contained unique molecular identifiers. TCRdb itself ran the 5' RACE reads through MiXCR, one entry per CDR3 protein. The sample consists of just under 550,000 distinct CDR3 sequences, roughly 15% of them appearing once. These data were also reused for a study on yellow fever vaccine responses in identical twins.

The rearrangement joins TRBV7-8 to TRBJ1-1; no definite D call. The sequencing sample was made of CD4+ T cells sorted from blood. This sequence was found in a young woman in good health. The CDR3 sequence is CASSFSWGKNTEAFF. The CDR3 DNA reads as TGTGCCAGCAGCTTTAGCTGGGGTAAGAACACTGAAGCTTTCTTT.